The 6 T cell receptor beta chains given below trace back to one sample, sequenced in a study of PD-1 blockade in classical Hodgkin lymphoma. Every one of the patients relapsed after autologous stem cell transplantation (brentuximab vedotin exposure was variable). The method was immunoSEQ multiplex PCR; TCRdb's version includes in-frame clones alone and lacks a portion of them. The sample shows some 150,000 clones, 78% of them seen only once. This specimen was peripheral blood mononuclear cells (PBMCs), taken before the second cycle of nivolumab. Receptor source: a human donor with classical Hodgkin lymphoma.

The genes are TRBV5-1 and TRBJ1-2; D might be TRBD1 (5 bases). CDR1 and CDR2 (germline): SGHRS, YFSETQ. V lost 0 bases to trimming and J lost 6 bases, with 18 bases between them. The CDR3 is 16 amino acids. CDR3 bases: TGCGCCAGCAGCTTGGCCCCAGGGTATGGAGGGGATGGCTACACCTTC. Protein: CASSLAPGYGGDGYTF.

V and J are TRBV6-5 and TRBJ1-3, with D perhaps matching TRBD1 (6 bases). The CDR3 is made up of 15 amino acids. Trimming left V 2 bases short and J 4 bases short, with 12 bases between. The V gene's germline CDR1 is MNHEY and CDR2 SVGAGI. CDR3 region: CASSYLPGAGNTIYF. The DNA for the CDR3 is TGTGCCAGCAGTTACCTCCCAGGGGCCGGAAACACCATATATTTT.

The chain is built from TRBV5-4 and TRBJ2-1; TRBD2 matches 14 bases. The CDR3 sequence is 18 residues long. Trimming removed 0 bases from V and 4 bases from J; junction bases left unmatched: 6. Germline CDR1 is SGHNT and CDR2 is YYREEE (reference sequence). CDR3 sequence (DNA): TGTGCCAGCAGCTTGGGAGGACTAGCGGGGGGAACTTACAATGAGCAGTTCTTC. Its translation: CASSLGGLAGGTYNEQFF.

This clone showed up just a few times. It differs at one base from a far larger clone, so likely a read error. Distinct nucleotide sequences in the sample also encode this CDR3. The chain employs TRBV5-4 and TRBJ1-2, with D possibly TRBD1 on 6 matching bases. V gave up 3 bases and J gave up 4 bases, with 10 bases separating them. This CDR3 is 13 amino acids long. In germline, CDR1 is SGHNT, CDR2 YYREEE (reference sequence). CDR3 coding DNA: TGTGCCAGCAGCTGGGACAAGTCCTATGGCTACACCTTC. Protein: CASSWDKSYGYTF.

This sequence joins TRBV5-1 and TRBJ2-1; D is unclear. In germline, CDR1 is SGHRS, CDR2 YFSETQ. Trimming took off 1 base at V and 10 bases at J, with 9 bases between the two ends. The CDR3 runs to 12 residues. This CDR3 reads CASSLRIGEQFF. The CDR3 DNA reads as TGCGCCAGCAGCTTGAGGATTGGCGAGCAGTTCTTC.

This clone was observed a handful of times. The rearrangement links TRBV2 to TRBJ2-1; 12 nucleotides line up with TRBD2. After removal of 4 bases from V and 4 bases from J, the junction contained 2 bases not matched to a gene. The CDR3 loop spans 15 amino acids. Germline V gene sequence: CDR1 SNHLY, CDR2 FYNNEI. CDR3 coding DNA: TGTGCCAGCAGTGCGACTAGCGGGAGATACAATGAGCAGTTCTTC. Amino acids: CASSATSGRYNEQFF. The full variable domain, in which reference TRBV2 and TRBJ2-1 provide the parts outside the CDR3, is EPEVTQTPSHQVTQMGQEVILRCVPISNHLYFYWYRQILGQKVEFLVSFYNNEISEKSEIFDDQFSVERPDGSNFTLKIRSTKLEDSAMYFCASSATSGRYNEQFFGPGTRLTVL.